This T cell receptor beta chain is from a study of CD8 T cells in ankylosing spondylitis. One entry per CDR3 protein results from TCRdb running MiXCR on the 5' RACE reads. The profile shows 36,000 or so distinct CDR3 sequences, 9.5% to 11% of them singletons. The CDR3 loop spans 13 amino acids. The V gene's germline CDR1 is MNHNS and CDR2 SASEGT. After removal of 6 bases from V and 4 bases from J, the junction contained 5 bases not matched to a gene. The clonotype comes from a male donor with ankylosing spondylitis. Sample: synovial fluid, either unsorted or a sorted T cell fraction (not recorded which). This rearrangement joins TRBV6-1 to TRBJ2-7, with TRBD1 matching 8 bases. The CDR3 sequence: CASSGDRTYEQYF. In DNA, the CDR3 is TGTGCCAGCAGCGGGGACAGGACTTACGAGCAGTACTTC.